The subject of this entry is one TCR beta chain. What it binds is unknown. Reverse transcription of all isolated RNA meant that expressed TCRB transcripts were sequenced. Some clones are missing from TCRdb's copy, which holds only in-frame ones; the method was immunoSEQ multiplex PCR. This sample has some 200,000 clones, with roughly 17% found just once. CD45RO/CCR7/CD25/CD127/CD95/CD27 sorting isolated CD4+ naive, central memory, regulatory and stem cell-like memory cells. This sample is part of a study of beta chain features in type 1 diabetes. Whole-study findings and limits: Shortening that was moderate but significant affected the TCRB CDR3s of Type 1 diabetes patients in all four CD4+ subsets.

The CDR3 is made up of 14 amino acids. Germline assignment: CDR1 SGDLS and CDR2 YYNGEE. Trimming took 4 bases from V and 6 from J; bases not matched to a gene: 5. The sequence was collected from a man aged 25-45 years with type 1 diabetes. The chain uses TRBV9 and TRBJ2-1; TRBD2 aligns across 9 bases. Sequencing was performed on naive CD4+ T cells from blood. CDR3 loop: CASSPGTSFNEQFF. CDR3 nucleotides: TGTGCCAGCAGCCCAGGGACTAGCTTCAATGAGCAGTTCTTC.